The entry below describes one T cell receptor (beta chain). The source of the sample is a study of shared clonotypes between healthy human individuals. Study in general: The composition of the donors was a couple of women and a few men aged 18 to 49. Three plates were used per donor for CD4 naive, three for CD4 memory, two for CD8 naive and one for CD8 memory.

Germline V gives CDR1 SGHTS, CDR2 YDEGEE. The CDR3 covers 13 residues. Trimming cost V 7 bases and J 4 bases, with 9 bases left between them. The table came from immunoSEQ multiplex PCR; TCRdb's copy has only in-frame clones and leaves some out. The repertoire holds roughly 1,000,000 clones, with about 80% as singletons. Memory CD4+ cells were the fraction left after CD45RA+ naive selection. This chain links TRBV5-8 with TRBJ2-6; D remains unclear. This clonotype was obtained from a man aged 18 to 35 in good health. Some clones in this sample may be carry-over from other donors' samples. Material: memory CD4+ T cells from PBMCs. Documented subset: CD45RA-negative fraction. The CDR3 region is CASCLRGANVLTF. Here the CDR3 DNA reads TGTGCCAGCTGCCTGCGGGGGGCCAACGTCCTGACTTTC.